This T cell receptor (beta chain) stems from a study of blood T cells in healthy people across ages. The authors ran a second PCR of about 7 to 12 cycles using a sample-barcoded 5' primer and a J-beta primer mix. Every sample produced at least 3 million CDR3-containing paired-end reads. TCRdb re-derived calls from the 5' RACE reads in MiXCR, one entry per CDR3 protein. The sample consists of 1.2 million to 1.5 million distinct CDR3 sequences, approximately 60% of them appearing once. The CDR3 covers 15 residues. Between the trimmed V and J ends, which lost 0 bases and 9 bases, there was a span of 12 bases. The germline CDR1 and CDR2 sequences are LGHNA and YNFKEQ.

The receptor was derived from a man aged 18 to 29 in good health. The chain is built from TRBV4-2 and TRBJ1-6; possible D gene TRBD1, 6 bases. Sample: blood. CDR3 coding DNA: TGTGCCAGCAGCCAAGAGGGGGCTGAGGTTTCACCCCTCCACTTT. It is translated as CASSQEGAEVSPLHF.